The 31 T cell receptor beta chains below come from one sample, sequenced in a study of T cell responses to AZD1222 COVID-19 vaccine. Profiling relied on immunoSEQ multiplex PCR, and the TCRdb table lists in-frame clones only, not all of them. The sample holds about 96,000 clones; 80% to 90% are singletons and the top ten take roughly 1.7%. The sequenced sample was peripheral blood, obtained on day 0 of AZD1222 vaccination. These receptors all come from an adult in good health.

The chain carries TRBV29-1 and TRBJ1-1; D unresolved. The CDR3 covers 11 residues. Germline CDR1 reads SQVTM; CDR2 reads ANQGSEA. The V end lost 4 bases, the J end lost 5 bases, and 8 bases lay between the germline ends. The CDR3 nucleotides read TGCAGCGTTGGTTCTGGGACTGAAGCTTTCTTT. Its protein product is CSVGSGTEAFF.

This chain connects TRBV12-3 or TRBV12-4 to TRBJ1-2; D might be TRBD1 (6 bases). The CDR3 consists of 13 residues. Trimming stripped 1 base from V and 8 bases from J, with 11 bases between. The CDR3, as DNA: TGTGCCAGCAGTTTAGTAGGGGACATCGGCTACACCTTC. It encodes CASSLVGDIGYTF.

The chain is built from TRBV13 and TRBJ1-6; D not certain. The CDR3 is made up of 16 amino acids. Germline V gene sequence: CDR1 PRHDT, CDR2 FYEKMQ (reference sequence). V was cut by 0 bases and J by 7 bases, with 13 bases left in between. The CDR3 DNA follows: TGTGCCAGCAGCTTAGGGAGGGAGGGCCAGAATTCACCCCTCCACTTT. Translating gives CASSLGREGQNSPLHF.

The chain is built from TRBV3-1 (or the pseudogene TRBV3-2) and TRBJ1-5; D gene unclear. Between the trimmed V and J ends, which lost 1 base and 5 bases, there was a span of 3 bases. CDR3 length: 12 amino acids. CDR1 and CDR2 (germline): LGHDT, YNNKEL (reference sequence). CDR3 sequence reads: CASSQAHQPQHF. The CDR3 DNA follows: TGTGCCAGCAGCCAAGCCCATCAGCCCCAGCATTTT.

The sample holds one count of this clone. This chain joins TRBV9 and TRBJ2-7, with TRBD1 matching 8 bases. V lost 0 bases to trimming and J lost 2 bases; unmatched junction nucleotides: 13. CDR3 length: 18 residues. Germline CDR1 and CDR2: SGDLS and YYNGEE. In DNA, the CDR3 is TGTGCCAGCAGCGTAGCCACAGTACCCGGGACAGGTGCCTACGAGCAGTACTTC. Amino acids: CASSVATVPGTGAYEQYF.

V is TRBV6-5 and J is TRBJ2-1; TRBD2 is a possible D gene (6 bases). The CDR3 extends over 13 amino acids. V lost 8 bases to trimming and J lost 8 bases, with 16 bases between them. Germline CDR1 reads MNHEY; CDR2 reads SVGAGI. CDR3: CASLGTPDHEQFF. CDR3 nucleotides: TGTGCCAGCCTCGGGACTCCCGACCATGAGCAGTTCTTC.

The chain uses TRBV10-3 and TRBJ2-7, with 7 bases identical to TRBD2. Germline V gene sequence: CDR1 ENHRY, CDR2 SYGVKD. V trimming: 0 bases; J trimming: 2 bases; junction bases outside the gene matches: 7. The CDR3 runs to 16 residues. For the CDR3, the DNA is TGTGCCATCAGTGAGTCGGGGGGAGGGTCAGCCTACGAGCAGTACTTC. This sequence encodes CAISESGGGSAYEQYF.

This clone was observed a single time. The chain is built from TRBV30 and TRBJ1-1, with D perhaps TRBD1 (5 bases). The CDR3 sequence is 17 residues long. V dropped 0 bases and J dropped 1 base, with 18 bases sitting between them. Germline-derived CDR1 and CDR2 are GTSNPN and SVGIG (reference sequence). CDR3 loop: CAWSVRWGDRENTEAFF. The DNA for the CDR3 is TGTGCCTGGAGTGTACGCTGGGGGGACCGCGAGAACACTGAAGCTTTCTTT.

This rearrangement joins TRBV13 to TRBJ1-2; TRBD1 matches 7 bases. Germline-derived CDR1 and CDR2 are PRHDT and FYEKMQ (reference sequence). CDR3 length equals 14 residues. Trimming removed 1 base from V and 4 bases from J; junction bases left unmatched: 3. CDR3 amino acids: CASSLEGAGYGYTF. CDR3 DNA: TGTGCCAGCAGCTTAGAGGGGGCCGGCTATGGCTACACCTTC.

The genes are TRBV29-1 and TRBJ2-1, with 12 bases that match TRBD2. Unmatched junction bases numbered 7, after V lost 3 bases and J lost 4 bases. Germline V CDR1 and CDR2: SQVTM, ANQGSEA. This CDR3 is 16 amino acids long. CDR3 amino acids: CSVDWVTSGGYNEQFF. CDR3 sequence (DNA): TGCAGCGTTGATTGGGTGACTAGCGGGGGATACAATGAGCAGTTCTTC.

With regard to this clone: This same CDR3 is encoded by further DNA sequences in the sample. The chain has TRBV20-1 and TRBJ1-2; no reliable D call. Germline CDR1 is DFQATT and CDR2 is SNEGSKA (reference sequence). This CDR3 comprises 11 residues. V lost 3 bases and J 2 bases, leaving 4 bases between the germline ends. The CDR3 DNA reads TGCAGTGCTAGTCCCAACTATGGCTACACCTTC. Its protein product is CSASPNYGYTF.

This clone was observed a single time. The V call is TRBV12-3 or TRBV12-4, the J call TRBJ1-1; D gene uncertain. This CDR3 is 13 amino acids long. V lost 5 bases and J lost 8, with 15 bases in between. The CDR3 DNA reads as TGTGCCAGCAGTCCCGCCCAGAGAGCAGAAGCTTTCTTT. Amino acid sequence: CASSPAQRAEAFF.

Here the CDR3 DNA reads TGTGCCTGGAGTGAGGACAGGGGTGGAAACACCATATATTTT. Residues: CAWSEDRGGNTIYF. The chain has TRBV30 and TRBJ1-3; 9 bases fit TRBD1. CDR3 length: 14 amino acids. V lost 1 base and J lost 3; bases outside the gene matches: 1. The germline V gene encodes CDR1 GTSNPN and CDR2 SVGIG (reference sequence).

The rearrangement uses TRBV5-6 and TRBJ1-3, with TRBD1 as a possible D gene (6 bases). Germline V gene sequence: CDR1 SGHDT, CDR2 YYEEEE. This CDR3 has 13 residues. Trimming took off 6 bases at V and 6 bases at J, with 13 bases between the two ends. The CDR3 region is CASTLPGANTIYF. CDR3 bases: TGTGCCAGCACCCTACCAGGGGCAAACACCATATATTTT.

The V call is TRBV4-3, the J call TRBJ1-5; a weak D match, TRBD1 (6 bases). The CDR3 consists of 16 residues. Germline CDR1 and CDR2: LGHNA and YSLEER. V was clipped by 1 base and J by 0 bases, with 10 bases between them. CDR3 nucleotides: TGCGCCAGCAGCCAAGTCGCAGGGGTTAGCAATCAGCCCCAGCATTTT. It codes for CASSQVAGVSNQPQHF.

The gene calls are TRBV5-1 and TRBJ2-3, with 9 bases fitting TRBD2. The trim removed 3 bases at V and 3 bases at J, leaving 11 bases unmatched. CDR1 is SGHRS, CDR2 YFSETQ, per germline. The CDR3 is 17 amino acids. This CDR3 is CASSSNRGGAVTDTQYF. For the CDR3, the DNA is TGCGCCAGCAGCTCAAACCGCGGGGGGGCGGTGACAGATACGCAGTATTTT.

This rearrangement joins TRBV5-1 to TRBJ1-1; no firm D call. Between the trimmed V and J ends, which lost 2 bases and 4 bases, there was a span of 9 bases. The CDR3 has 13 residues. CDR1 is SGHRS, CDR2 YFSETQ, per germline. CDR3 in amino acids: CASSFWGGTEAFF. CDR3 bases: TGCGCCAGCAGCTTTTGGGGAGGCACTGAAGCTTTCTTT.

This clone appeared a single time. This sequence joins TRBV5-4 and TRBJ1-6, with a possible D match to TRBD1 (6 bases). The CDR3 length is 15 residues. Germline lookup yields CDR1 SGHNT and CDR2 YYREEE (reference sequence). With 4 bases removed from V and 9 bases from J, the gap between germline ends came to 17 bases. Here the CDR3 DNA reads TGTGCCAGCAGCATACAGGGATACGGGCGTTCACCCCTCCACTTT. It encodes CASSIQGYGRSPLHF.

Details on this clone: One end of the junction varies from germline; a read error may be responsible. This chain connects TRBV6-5 to TRBJ1-5, with 7 bases identical to TRBD1. Germline V gene lookup returns CDR1 MNHEY and CDR2 SVGAGI. This CDR3 is built from 15 residues. CDR3 residues: CASSDSTGTEQPQHF. CDR3 sequence (DNA): TGTGCCAGCAGTGACTCCACAGGGACAGAGCAGCCCCAGCATTTT.

This chain connects TRBV29-1 to TRBJ2-5, with 12 bases identical to TRBD2. J gave up 5 bases and V 3 bases, and 10 bases lay outside the gene matches. The CDR3 sequence is 16 residues long. Germline V gene data show CDR1 as SQVTM and CDR2 as ANQGSEA. CDR3 region: CSVEGTSGGTQETQYF. CDR3 in DNA: TGCAGCGTTGAGGGAACTAGCGGGGGGACCCAGGAGACCCAGTACTTC. The full variable domain, completed using reference TRBV29-1 and TRBJ2-5, is SAVISQKPSRDICQRGTSLTIQCQVDSQVTMMFWYRQQPGQSLTLIATANQGSEATYESGFVIDKFPISRPNLTFSTLTVSNMSPEDSSIYLCSVEGTSGGTQETQYFGPGTRLLVL.

This clone has a single count. This sequence joins TRBV11-2 and TRBJ1-2, with D possibly TRBD1 on 5 matching bases. CDR3 length: 15 residues. Trimming stripped 7 bases from V and 4 bases from J, with 19 bases between. Germline CDR1 SGHAT, CDR2 FQNNGV. In DNA form, the CDR3 reads TGTGCCAGCAATAATGGCGCCAGGGATGCCTATGGCTACACCTTC. This sequence encodes CASNNGARDAYGYTF.

The chain combines TRBV19 with TRBJ2-2, with D maybe TRBD2 (6 bases). CDR1 is LNHDA and CDR2 is SQIVND in the germline V gene (reference sequence). The CDR3 totals 17 residues. The germline V and J ends were trimmed by 6 bases and 1 base, with 18 bases remaining between them. The CDR3 nucleotides are TGTGCCAGTAGCCCACCTGGGTTTAGCGGGAACACCGGGGAGCTGTTTTTT. This sequence encodes CASSPPGFSGNTGELFF.

The chain recombines TRBV19 with TRBJ1-3; D gene uncertain. CDR1 is LNHDA and CDR2 is SQIVND in the germline V gene (reference sequence). The CDR3 runs 13 residues. The ends were cut back, 8 bases at V and 8 bases at J, with 16 bases in the middle. In DNA form, the CDR3 reads TGTGCCAGTCGACGCATGCGGTCGGACACCATATATTTT. Its protein is CASRRMRSDTIYF.

The rearrangement links TRBV30 to TRBJ1-1, with D possibly matching TRBD1 (6 bases). V lost 4 bases and J lost 1, with 13 bases in between. The V gene's germline CDR1 is GTSNPN and CDR2 SVGIG (reference sequence). The CDR3 is 14 amino acids. Here the CDR3 reads CAWNRGGANTEAFF. The CDR3 DNA reads as TGTGCCTGGAACCGGGGGGGGGCGAACACTGAAGCTTTCTTT.

The V and J genes are TRBV5-6 and TRBJ2-2; D remains unclear. With 2 bases removed from V and 3 bases from J, the gap between germline ends came to 5 bases. Germline V gives CDR1 SGHDT, CDR2 YYEEEE. This CDR3 region has 13 residues. CDR3 amino acids: CASSFEYTGELFF. CDR3 sequence (DNA): TGTGCCAGCAGCTTCGAGTACACCGGGGAGCTGTTTTTT.

V gene TRBV7-2 combines with J gene TRBJ2-2; D is uncertain. Between the trimmed V and J ends, which lost 4 bases and 6 bases, there was a span of 15 bases. This CDR3 region has 15 residues. Per the germline V gene, CDR1 is SGHTA and CDR2 is FQGNSA. The CDR3 sequence is CASSWVYSASGELFF. The CDR3 DNA is TGTGCCAGCAGCTGGGTCTATTCAGCTTCCGGGGAGCTGTTTTTT.

This clone has only a few counts. The chain carries TRBV5-4 and TRBJ2-7; 12 bases are a match to TRBD2. The CDR3 contains 17 residues. Germline V gene sequence: CDR1 SGHNT, CDR2 YYREEE (reference sequence). Germline trimming cut 0 bases from V and 2 bases from J; bases unmatched to any gene: 6. CDR3 bases: TGTGCCAGCAGCTTGGCCGGACTAGCGGGGATAACCTACGAGCAGTACTTC. Translated: CASSLAGLAGITYEQYF. Filled out from reference TRBV5-4 and TRBJ2-7, the complete variable domain reads ETGVTQSPTHLIKTRGQQVTLRCSSQSGHNTVSWYQQALGQGPQFIFQYYREEENGRGNFPPRFSGLQFPNYSSELNVNALELDDSALYLCASSLAGLAGITYEQYFGPGTRLTVT.

The J gene is TRBJ2-1, the V gene TRBV3-1 (or the pseudogene TRBV3-2), with 7 bases matching TRBD1. The germline V gene encodes CDR1 LGHDT and CDR2 YNNKEL (reference sequence). CDR3 length: 14 residues. Trimming at V came to 6 bases and at J to 5 bases, leaving 7 bases not matched to a gene. CDR3: CASSLPGQNNEQFF. The CDR3 DNA follows: TGTGCCAGCAGTTTACCGGGACAGAACAATGAGCAGTTCTTC.

The J gene is TRBJ1-3, the V gene TRBV30; D is unclear. The CDR3 is 16 residues long. V lost 0 bases and J 4 bases, leaving 16 bases between the germline ends. Germline CDR1 GTSNPN, CDR2 SVGIG (reference sequence). CDR3 residues: CAWSVGRTSAGNTIYF. The CDR3 region has the DNA TGTGCCTGGAGTGTAGGACGGACTTCAGCCGGAAACACCATATATTTT.

The chain is built from TRBV9 and TRBJ1-2; D uncertain. CDR1 is SGDLS, CDR2 YYNGEE, per germline. The V end was cut by 3 bases, the J end by 4 bases, with 10 bases between. The CDR3 is made up of 13 amino acids. The CDR3 nucleotides are TGTGCCAGCAGCGCAGACAAGCTCTATGGCTACACCTTC. This codes for CASSADKLYGYTF.

This clone was observed a single time. The chain uses TRBV9 and TRBJ1-1; D may be TRBD1 (5 bases). This CDR3 is built from 14 residues. CDR1 and CDR2 from the germline V gene are SGDLS and YYNGEE. The V gene lost 0 bases and the J gene lost 5 bases, with 11 bases spanning the gap. CDR3 region: CASSVAFDRTEAFF. For the CDR3, the DNA is TGTGCCAGCAGCGTAGCTTTTGACAGAACTGAAGCTTTCTTT.